This T cell receptor beta chain was captured by sequencing in a study of lymphopenia after photon versus proton radiotherapy. Notes on the study in general: Photon-treated patients lost naive T cells and TCR diversity; proton-treated stayed stable. Oligoclonal CD8+ Temra expansion after nadir drove photon patients' diversity drop. Better survival with proton therapy was suggested as possible, not demonstrated.

The protocol was immunoSEQ multiplex PCR, while the TCRdb copy is restricted to in-frame clones and leaves out a portion. Of about 34,000 clones in the sample, over 75% were seen once. Germline values: CDR1 SGHRS, CDR2 YFSETQ. V lost 5 bases to trimming and J lost 5 bases, with 10 bases between them. The CDR3 is 12 amino acids. Concerning this clone itself: As yet, its antigen is unknown.

The receptor comes from a woman between 65 and 79 years old with pancreatic cancer. The sample in question was peripheral blood, obtained from a patient treated with proton-based radiotherapy. The chain carries TRBV5-1 and TRBJ2-5, with D possibly being TRBD1 or TRBD2 (5 bases each). CDR3 coding DNA: TGCGCCAGCAGGCCCGGGACCGAGACCCAGTACTTC. Protein sequence: CASRPGTETQYF.